Below, 23 T cell receptor beta chains from the same sample are listed, as sequenced in a study of T cells in Graves' hyperthyroidism and ophthalmopathy (dated by TCRdb to 2018 to 2020). The library was generated by multiplex PCR. The sequencer was an Illumina HiSeq 2000. The TCR beta CDR3 regions were amplified from the RNA transcripts. A first-round RT-PCR of the TCR CDR3 used the HTBI primer set with the Qiagen OneStep RT-PCR kit. Using fastp at Q25 and MiXCR, TCRdb reprocessed the public reads and kept productive beta chains. Every CDR3 protein is listed once, alongside the most common genes and DNA of its rows. The sample table lists roughly 500,000 distinct CDR3 sequences, roughly 45% of them with a count of one. The ten most abundant clones make up about 45% of the sample. The sample comprised peripheral blood or thyroid tissue (not recorded which). These receptors were collected from an adult woman with Graves' disease, either hyperthyroidism or ophthalmopathy (not recorded which).

V gene TRBV20-1 combines with J gene TRBJ1-1, with no clear D. Germline V lookup: CDR1 DFQATT, CDR2 SNEGSKA (reference sequence). V lost 6 bases, J lost 1 base, and 12 bases lay in between. The CDR3 contains 13 residues. The CDR3 region is CSAKAGTNTEAFF. The CDR3 DNA follows: TGCAGTGCCAAAGCGGGAACGAACACTGAAGCTTTCTTT.

This clonotype was detected only a few times. The rearrangement uses TRBV9 and TRBJ1-6; D ambiguous. This CDR3 comprises 14 residues. Germline CDR1 reads SGDLS; CDR2 reads YYNGEE. Trimming stripped 6 bases from V and 7 bases from J, with 14 bases between. The CDR3: CASKAGTSNSPLHF. CDR3 nucleotides: TGTGCCAGCAAGGCGGGAACTTCCAATTCACCCCTCCACTTT.

This clonotype has more than one count but fewer than ten. The chain employs TRBV7-9 and TRBJ2-6; tentatively, D is TRBD1 (6 bases). The CDR3 is 16 amino acids. The V gene lost 5 bases and the J gene lost 4 bases, with 15 bases spanning the gap. CDR1 is SEHNR and CDR2 is FQNEAQ in the germline V gene (reference sequence). The DNA of the CDR3 is TGTGCCAGCAGCCGGGACATCCAAGGAGGGGCCAACGTCCTGACTTTC. Amino acid sequence: CASSRDIQGGANVLTF. Full variable domain (rest looked up from reference TRBV7-9 and TRBJ2-6): DTGVSQNPRHKITKRGQNVTFRCDPISEHNRLYWYRQTLGQGPEFLTYFQNEAQLEKSRLLSDRFSAERPKGSFSTLEIQRTEQGDSAMYLCASSRDIQGGANVLTFGAGSRLTVL.

The sample holds many counts of this clonotype. The V gene is TRBV7-9, the J gene TRBJ2-5; no firm D call. Germline values: CDR1 SEHNR, CDR2 FQNEAQ (reference sequence). The CDR3 extends over 15 amino acids. V lost 1 base and J lost 5, with 14 bases in between. CDR3 sequence (DNA): TGTGCCAGCAGCTTAGGCGCGTTGAGTGGGGAGACCCAGTACTTC. Its protein product is CASSLGALSGETQYF.

The chain links TRBV7-2 to TRBJ2-7; 9 nucleotides agree with TRBD2. The J call may be wrong; the DNA end is better matched by TRBJ2-1. The germline CDR1 and CDR2 sequences are SGHTA and FQGNSA. This CDR3 region has 15 residues. In nucleotides, the CDR3 is TGTGCCAGCAGCTTCGGGCTAGCGGGGTACAATGAGCAGTTCTTC. This codes for CASSFGLAGYNEQFF.

This clonotype was counted a few times. The chain recombines TRBV19 with TRBJ2-7, with TRBD2 matching over 11 bases. There are 14 residues in the CDR3. Germline V lookup: CDR1 LNHDA, CDR2 SQIVND (reference sequence). The junction had 7 bases not matched to a gene; V was cut back by 6 bases and J by 6 bases. CDR3 DNA sequence: TGTGCCAGTAGACCACTAGCGGGAGCTTTCGAGCAGTACTTC. Its protein product is CASRPLAGAFEQYF.

Ten or more counts support this clonotype. The chain carries TRBV2 and TRBJ2-5; D remains unclear. CDR1 is SNHLY and CDR2 is FYNNEI in the germline V gene. The length of the CDR3 is 11 residues. V lost 10 bases and J lost 4, with 10 bases in between. The CDR3 nucleotides read TGTGCCACATCATTCGGAGAGACCCAGTACTTC. This codes for CATSFGETQYF.

The table lists this clonotype with a few counts. Relative to the germline gene, one junction end is altered; a read error may explain this. V gene TRBV10-3 combines with J gene TRBJ2-5, with D possibly matching TRBD2 (5 bases). Per germline, CDR1 ENHRY and CDR2 SYGVKD. CDR3 length: 14 residues. The chain's CDR3 is CAISASSDGPGGLF. CDR3 in DNA: TGTGCCATCAGTGCTTCTTCGGACGGTCCCGGCGGGCTCTTC.

The chain links TRBV4-3 to TRBJ2-7; TRBD2 aligns across 9 bases. This CDR3 contains 15 residues. The J segment lost 2 bases and the V segment lost 3 bases, leaving 5 bases of the junction unmatched. From germline, CDR1 is LGHNA and CDR2 YSLEER. The CDR3 loop reads CASSQGAGGAYEQYF. CDR3 bases: TGCGCCAGCAGCCAGGGAGCGGGAGGCGCCTACGAGCAGTACTTC.

In this sample, this clonotype turned up once. V gene TRBV9 combines with J gene TRBJ2-7; 8 nucleotides line up with TRBD1. After removal of 2 bases from V and 6 bases from J, the junction contained 10 bases not matched to a gene. This CDR3 contains 15 residues. The germline gives CDR1 SGDLS, CDR2 YYNGEE. The CDR3 DNA reads as TGTGCCAGCAGCGTGGGGTCAACAACAGGGGGCGAGCAGTACTTC. Its protein is CASSVGSTTGGEQYF.

Comments on this clonotype: No DNA is shown, since the ends of the CDR3 on it are uncertain; the CDR3 is the one TCRdb lists. This chain uses TRBV11-2 with TRBJ1-5; TRBD1 is the table's D call and was not checked against the DNA. The CDR3 has 21 residues if both end residues are counted. CDR1 is SGHAT and CDR2 is FQNNGV in the germline V gene. This CDR3 reads CASSFYICSARGTGSNQPQHF.

V and J are TRBV10-3 and TRBJ1-1, with 8 bases identical to TRBD1. Germline trimming cut 7 bases from V and 5 bases from J; bases unmatched to any gene: 6. This CDR3 spans 13 amino acids. Germline loops: CDR1 ENHRY, CDR2 SYGVKD. DNA of the CDR3: TGTGCCATCACGCTGACAGGGGAGACTGAAGCTTTCTTT. Translating gives CAITLTGETEAFF.

J is TRBJ1-1 and V is TRBV4-2, with D possibly matching TRBD1 (6 bases). The ends were cut back, 0 bases at V and 11 bases at J, with 13 bases in the middle. From germline, CDR1 is LGHNA and CDR2 YNFKEQ. The CDR3 contains 13 residues. CDR3 in DNA: TGTGCCAGCAGCCAAGAACAGGGCGGTTCGGCTTTCTTT. Encoded protein: CASSQEQGGSAFF.

The chain combines TRBV29-1 with TRBJ2-5; 12 bases are shared with TRBD2. The CDR3 covers 14 residues. V was pared by 6 bases and J by 5 bases, with 7 bases of the junction left unmatched. CDR1 is SQVTM, CDR2 ANQGSEA, per germline. CDR3 coding DNA: TGCAGCGTCCTGCTAGCGGGAGGGTTGGAGACCCAGTACTTC. Its translation is CSVLLAGGLETQYF.

This clonotype was observed a single time. A clone one base away is much larger, so this may be a read error. The chain combines TRBV25-1 with TRBJ1-3; D call uncertain. This CDR3 has 14 amino acids. The germline gives CDR1 MGHDK, CDR2 SYGVNS. The CDR3 bases are TGTGCCAGCAGTGAACCAAGGACTGGAAGCACCATATATTTT. Translation gives CASSEPRTGSTIYF.

With respect to this clonotype: Germline is not matched at one junction end, which may reflect a read error. This chain joins TRBV15 and TRBJ2-7; no clear D gene. Germline CDR1 and CDR2: LNHNV and YYDKDF (reference sequence). The CDR3 is made up of 14 amino acids. CDR3 in amino acids: CAASSAGRTYEQYF. The DNA for the CDR3 is TGTGCCGCCAGCAGCGCCGGCCGGACCTACGAGCAGTACTTC.

This clonotype occurred many times. The CDR3 sequence: CASSQGRGGSYEQYF. CDR3 bases: TGTGCCAGCAGCCAAGGGCGCGGGGGCTCCTACGAGCAGTACTTC. The chain recombines TRBV4-2 with TRBJ2-7; TRBD2 matches at 7 bases. Germline V CDR1 and CDR2: LGHNA, YNFKEQ. Trimming took 1 base from V and 0 from J; bases not matched to a gene: 3. CDR3 size: 15 residues.

This chain connects TRBV5-1 to TRBJ1-1; D remains ambiguous. V was pared by 5 bases and J by 8 bases, with 10 bases between. The CDR3 runs 11 residues. Germline V gene lookup returns CDR1 SGHRS and CDR2 YFSETQ. CDR3 region: CASRVSGEAFF. CDR3 DNA: TGCGCCAGCAGGGTTTCCGGGGAAGCTTTCTTT.

This clonotype showed up just a few times. V gene TRBV5-1 combines with J gene TRBJ2-3; 7 nucleotides line up with TRBD1. This CDR3 comprises 14 residues. V was clipped by 2 bases and J by 4 bases; unmatched bases: 4. Per the germline V gene, CDR1 is SGHRS and CDR2 is YFSETQ. CDR3 region: CASSFRQGPDTQYF. CDR3 nucleotide sequence: TGCGCCAGCAGCTTTCGACAGGGCCCAGATACGCAGTATTTT.

This clonotype has ten or more counts. The chain carries TRBV20-1 and TRBJ1-1; 9 bases line up with TRBD1. The CDR3 runs to 14 residues. Germline V lookup: CDR1 DFQATT, CDR2 SNEGSKA (reference sequence). Trimming removed 6 bases from V and 4 bases from J; junction bases left unmatched: 9. CDR3 DNA: TGCAGTGCACTACAGGGGGCGGCTGTCACTGAAGCTTTCTTT. Translation: CSALQGAAVTEAFF.

At least ten counts were recorded for this clonotype. The chain has TRBV7-9 and TRBJ1-5; a possible D gene is TRBD1 (5 bases). Germline values: CDR1 SEHNR, CDR2 FQNEAQ (reference sequence). The CDR3 is 14 amino acids. V was shortened by 3 bases and J by 9 bases, with 15 bases between the two germline ends. CDR3 coding DNA: TGTGCCAGCAGCTTCGGCAGGGCCGGATCGCCCCAGCATTTT. Its protein is CASSFGRAGSPQHF.

This clonotype was seen a handful of times. The J gene is TRBJ1-6, the V gene TRBV19; TRBD1 is a possible D gene (6 bases). V was cut by 9 bases and J by 7 bases, with 13 bases left in between. The CDR3 is 13 residues long. The germline V gene has CDR1 LNHDA and CDR2 SQIVND (reference sequence). The CDR3 sequence: CASRGGGNSPLHF. Here the CDR3 DNA reads TGTGCCAGCAGGGGTGGTGGAAATTCACCCCTCCACTTT.

This clonotype was detected ten times or more. The chain recombines TRBV10-3 with TRBJ1-5; D is perhaps TRBD1 (5 bases). CDR3 length: 15 residues. Germline-derived CDR1 and CDR2 are ENHRY and SYGVKD. The V gene lost 0 bases and the J gene lost 1 base, with 7 bases spanning the gap. The CDR3 nucleotides read TGTGCCATCAGTGAGTCGGGGGGGAGCAATCAGCCCCAGCATTTT. It yields the protein CAISESGGSNQPQHF.